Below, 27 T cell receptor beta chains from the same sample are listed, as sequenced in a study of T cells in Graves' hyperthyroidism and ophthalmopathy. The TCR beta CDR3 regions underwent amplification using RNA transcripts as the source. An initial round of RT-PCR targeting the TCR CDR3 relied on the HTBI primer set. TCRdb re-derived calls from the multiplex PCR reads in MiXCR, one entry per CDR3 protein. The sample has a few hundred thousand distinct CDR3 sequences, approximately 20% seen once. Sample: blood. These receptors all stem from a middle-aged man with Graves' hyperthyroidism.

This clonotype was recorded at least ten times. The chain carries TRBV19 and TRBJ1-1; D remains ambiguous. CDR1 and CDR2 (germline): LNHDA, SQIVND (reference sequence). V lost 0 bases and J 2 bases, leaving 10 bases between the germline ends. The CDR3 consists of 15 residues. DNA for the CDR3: TGTGCCAGTAGTATAGACACCGACGGCAACACTGAAGCTTTCTTT. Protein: CASSIDTDGNTEAFF.

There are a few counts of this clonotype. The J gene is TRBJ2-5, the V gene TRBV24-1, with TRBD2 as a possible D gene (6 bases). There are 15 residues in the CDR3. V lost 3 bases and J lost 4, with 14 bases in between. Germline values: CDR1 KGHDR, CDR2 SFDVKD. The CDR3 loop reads CATSDPGTPVETQYF. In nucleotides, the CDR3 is TGTGCCACCAGTGATCCCGGGACTCCCGTAGAGACCCAGTACTTC.

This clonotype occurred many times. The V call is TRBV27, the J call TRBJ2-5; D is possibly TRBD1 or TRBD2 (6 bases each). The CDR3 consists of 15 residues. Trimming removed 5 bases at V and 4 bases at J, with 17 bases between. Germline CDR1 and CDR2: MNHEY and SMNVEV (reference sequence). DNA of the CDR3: TGTGCCAGCAGTACCTCGCGGGACATAGGAGAGACCCAGTACTTC. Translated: CASSTSRDIGETQYF.

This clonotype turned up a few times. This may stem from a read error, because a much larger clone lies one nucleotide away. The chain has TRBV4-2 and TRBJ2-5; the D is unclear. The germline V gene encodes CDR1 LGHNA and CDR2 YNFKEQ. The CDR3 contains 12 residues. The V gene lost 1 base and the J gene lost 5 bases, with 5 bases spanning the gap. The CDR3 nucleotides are TGTGCCAGCAGCCAAGGGCGGGAGACCCAGTACTTC. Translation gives CASSQGRETQYF.

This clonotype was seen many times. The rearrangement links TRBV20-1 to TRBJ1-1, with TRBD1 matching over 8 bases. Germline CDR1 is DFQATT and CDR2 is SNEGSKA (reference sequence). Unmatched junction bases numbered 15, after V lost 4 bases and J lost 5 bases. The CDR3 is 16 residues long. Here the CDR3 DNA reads TGCAGTGCTATCTTCAGGGGGCGCCTCGGGGGGACTGAAGCTTTCTTT. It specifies CSAIFRGRLGGTEAFF.

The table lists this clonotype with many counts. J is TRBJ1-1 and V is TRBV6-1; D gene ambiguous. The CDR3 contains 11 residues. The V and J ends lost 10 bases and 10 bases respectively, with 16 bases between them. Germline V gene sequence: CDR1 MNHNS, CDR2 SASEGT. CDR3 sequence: CATKTNRRAFF. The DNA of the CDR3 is TGTGCCACCAAAACCAACCGGCGAGCTTTCTTT.

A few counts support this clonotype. The CDR3 sequence: CASSPIPNSGNTIYF. The CDR3 DNA reads as TGTGCCAGCAGCCCTATACCAAACTCTGGAAACACCATATATTTT. The chain has TRBV7-9 and TRBJ1-3; D unresolved. Trimming shortened V by 5 bases and J by 0 bases, and 11 bases separated the two germline ends. The CDR3 has 15 amino acids. Germline-derived CDR1 and CDR2 are SEHNR and FQNEAQ (reference sequence).

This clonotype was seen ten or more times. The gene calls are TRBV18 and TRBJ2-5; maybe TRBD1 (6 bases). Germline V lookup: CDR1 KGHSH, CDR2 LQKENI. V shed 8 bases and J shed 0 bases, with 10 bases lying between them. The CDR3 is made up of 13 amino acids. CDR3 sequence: CASAKGDQETQYF. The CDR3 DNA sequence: TGTGCCAGCGCCAAGGGGGACCAAGAGACCCAGTACTTC.

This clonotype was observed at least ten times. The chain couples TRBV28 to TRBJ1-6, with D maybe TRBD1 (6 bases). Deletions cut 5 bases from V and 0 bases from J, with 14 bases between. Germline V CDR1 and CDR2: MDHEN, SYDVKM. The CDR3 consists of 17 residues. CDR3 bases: TGTGCCAGCAGTCCCGGGACAATGAGCTCCTATAATTCACCCCTCCACTTT. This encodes CASSPGTMSSYNSPLHF.

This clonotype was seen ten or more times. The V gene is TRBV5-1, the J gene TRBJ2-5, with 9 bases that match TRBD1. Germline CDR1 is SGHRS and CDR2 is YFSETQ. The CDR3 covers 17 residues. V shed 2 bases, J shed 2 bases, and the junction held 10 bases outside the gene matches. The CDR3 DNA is TGCGCCAGCAGCTTCAACCTTGGAGGGACAGGGCAAGAGACCCAGTACTTC. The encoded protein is CASSFNLGGTGQETQYF.

The CDR3 sequence: CSALGLAGRSYEQYF. In nucleotides, the CDR3 is TGCAGTGCTCTGGGACTAGCGGGGCGATCCTACGAGCAGTACTTC. This chain uses TRBV20-1 with TRBJ2-7; 13 bases align to TRBD2. This CDR3 has 15 residues. Germline assignment: CDR1 DFQATT and CDR2 SNEGSKA (reference sequence). V lost 5 bases to trimming and J lost 1 base; unmatched junction nucleotides: 5.

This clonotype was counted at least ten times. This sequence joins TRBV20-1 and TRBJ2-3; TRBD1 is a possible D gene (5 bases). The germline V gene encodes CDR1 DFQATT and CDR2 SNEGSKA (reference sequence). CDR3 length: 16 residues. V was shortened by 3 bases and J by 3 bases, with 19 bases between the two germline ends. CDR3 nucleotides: TGCAGTGCTAGCGCCTACAGGTCTGCTAGGACAGATACGCAGTATTTT. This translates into CSASAYRSARTDTQYF.

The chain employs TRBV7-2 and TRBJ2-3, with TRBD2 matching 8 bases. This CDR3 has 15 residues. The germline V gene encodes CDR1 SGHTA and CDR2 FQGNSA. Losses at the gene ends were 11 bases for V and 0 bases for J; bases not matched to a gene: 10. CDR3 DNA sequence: TGTGCCGAGCTTGGGGGCGGGGGGAGCACAGATACGCAGTATTTT. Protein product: CAELGGGGSTDTQYF.

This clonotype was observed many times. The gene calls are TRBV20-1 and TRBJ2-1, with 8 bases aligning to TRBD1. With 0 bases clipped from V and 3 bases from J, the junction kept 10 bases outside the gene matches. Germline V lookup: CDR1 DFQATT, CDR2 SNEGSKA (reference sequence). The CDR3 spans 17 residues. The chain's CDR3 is CSARDRRGQGLYNEQFF. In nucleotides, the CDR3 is TGCAGTGCTAGAGATCGTCGAGGACAGGGTCTCTACAATGAGCAGTTCTTC.

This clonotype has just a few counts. CDR3 amino acids: CASGQGGSYGYTF. DNA for the CDR3: TGTGCCAGCGGACAGGGGGGATCCTATGGCTACACCTTC. The chain employs TRBV28 and TRBJ1-2; 10 nucleotides align to TRBD1. The germline gives CDR1 MDHEN, CDR2 SYDVKM. Trimming cost V 8 bases and J 4 bases; bases outside gene matches: 4. The CDR3 has 13 residues.

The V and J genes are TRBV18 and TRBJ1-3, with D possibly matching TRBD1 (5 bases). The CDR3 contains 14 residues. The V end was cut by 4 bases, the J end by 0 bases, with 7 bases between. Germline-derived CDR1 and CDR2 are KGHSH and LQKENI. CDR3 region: CASSRGPSGNTIYF. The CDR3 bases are TGTGCCAGCTCACGGGGACCCTCTGGAAACACCATATATTTT.

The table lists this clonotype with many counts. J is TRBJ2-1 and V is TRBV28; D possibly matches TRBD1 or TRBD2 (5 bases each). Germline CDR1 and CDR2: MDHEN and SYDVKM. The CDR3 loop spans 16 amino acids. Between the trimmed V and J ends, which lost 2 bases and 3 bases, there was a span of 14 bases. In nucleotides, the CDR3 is TGTGCCAGCAGTTTAAACCGGGGCGGCCTCTACAATGAGCAGTTCTTC. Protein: CASSLNRGGLYNEQFF.

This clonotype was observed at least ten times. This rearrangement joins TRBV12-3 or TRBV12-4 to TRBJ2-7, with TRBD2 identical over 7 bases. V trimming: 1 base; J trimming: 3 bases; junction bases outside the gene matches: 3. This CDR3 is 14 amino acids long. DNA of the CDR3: TGTGCCAGCAGTTTAGAGGGGACTATCTACGAGCAGTACTTC. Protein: CASSLEGTIYEQYF.

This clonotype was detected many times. The CDR3 region is CASRGGGTGSTGELFF. CDR3 coding DNA: TGTGCCAGCAGGGGGGGCGGGACAGGTAGCACCGGGGAGCTGTTTTTT. The chain recombines TRBV2 with TRBJ2-2; 8 nucleotides line up with TRBD1. The CDR3 spans 16 residues. V gave up 6 bases and J gave up 4 bases; unmatched junction bases: 10. The germline V gene encodes CDR1 SNHLY and CDR2 FYNNEI.

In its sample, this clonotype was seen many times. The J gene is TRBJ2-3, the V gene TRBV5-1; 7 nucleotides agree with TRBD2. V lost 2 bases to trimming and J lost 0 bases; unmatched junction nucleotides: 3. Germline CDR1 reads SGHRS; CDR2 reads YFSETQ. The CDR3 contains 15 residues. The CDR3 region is CASSFSGRSTDTQYF. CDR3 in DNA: TGCGCCAGCAGCTTTAGCGGGCGTAGCACAGATACGCAGTATTTT.

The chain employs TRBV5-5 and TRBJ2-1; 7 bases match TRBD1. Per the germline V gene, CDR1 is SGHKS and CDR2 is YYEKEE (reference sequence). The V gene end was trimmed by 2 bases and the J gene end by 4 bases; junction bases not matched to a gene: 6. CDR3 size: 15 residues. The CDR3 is CASSFKQGHYNEQFF. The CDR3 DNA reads TGTGCCAGCAGCTTCAAACAGGGGCATTACAATGAGCAGTTCTTC.

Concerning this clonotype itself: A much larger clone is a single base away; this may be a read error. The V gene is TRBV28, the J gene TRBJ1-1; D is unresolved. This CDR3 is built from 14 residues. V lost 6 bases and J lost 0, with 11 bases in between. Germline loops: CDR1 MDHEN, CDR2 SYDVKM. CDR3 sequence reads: CASSSVHMNTEAFF. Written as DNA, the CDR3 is TGTGCCAGCAGCTCTGTGCACATGAACACTGAAGCTTTCTTT.

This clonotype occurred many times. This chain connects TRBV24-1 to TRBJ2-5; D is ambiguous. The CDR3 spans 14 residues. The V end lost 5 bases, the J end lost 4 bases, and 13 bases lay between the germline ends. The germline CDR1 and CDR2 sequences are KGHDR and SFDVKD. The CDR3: CATSAPLLGETQYF. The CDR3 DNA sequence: TGTGCCACCAGTGCCCCCCTGCTAGGAGAGACCCAGTACTTC.

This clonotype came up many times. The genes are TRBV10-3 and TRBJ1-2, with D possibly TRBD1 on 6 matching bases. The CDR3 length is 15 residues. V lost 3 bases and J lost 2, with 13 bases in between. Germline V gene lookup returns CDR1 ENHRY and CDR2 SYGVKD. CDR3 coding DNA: TGTGCCATCAGTGATCCGACAGGAAGAAACTATGGCTACACCTTC. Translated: CAISDPTGRNYGYTF.

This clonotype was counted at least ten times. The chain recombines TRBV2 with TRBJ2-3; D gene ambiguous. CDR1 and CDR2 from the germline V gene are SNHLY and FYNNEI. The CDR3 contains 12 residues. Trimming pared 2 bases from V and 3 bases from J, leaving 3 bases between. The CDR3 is CASSEHTDTQYF. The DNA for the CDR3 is TGTGCCAGCAGTGAACATACAGATACGCAGTATTTT.

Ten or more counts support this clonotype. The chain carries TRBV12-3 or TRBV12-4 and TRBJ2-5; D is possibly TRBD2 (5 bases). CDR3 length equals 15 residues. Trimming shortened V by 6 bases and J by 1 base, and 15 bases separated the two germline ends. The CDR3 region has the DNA TGTGCCAGCAGCTCTTCCCGGGATTTCCAAGAGACCCAGTACTTC. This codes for CASSSSRDFQETQYF.

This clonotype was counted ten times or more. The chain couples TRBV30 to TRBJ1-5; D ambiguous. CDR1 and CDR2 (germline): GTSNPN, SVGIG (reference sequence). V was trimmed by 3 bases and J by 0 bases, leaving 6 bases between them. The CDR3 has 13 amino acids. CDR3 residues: CAWSGSSNQPQHF. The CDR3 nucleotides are TGTGCCTGGAGCGGCAGTAGCAATCAGCCCCAGCATTTT.